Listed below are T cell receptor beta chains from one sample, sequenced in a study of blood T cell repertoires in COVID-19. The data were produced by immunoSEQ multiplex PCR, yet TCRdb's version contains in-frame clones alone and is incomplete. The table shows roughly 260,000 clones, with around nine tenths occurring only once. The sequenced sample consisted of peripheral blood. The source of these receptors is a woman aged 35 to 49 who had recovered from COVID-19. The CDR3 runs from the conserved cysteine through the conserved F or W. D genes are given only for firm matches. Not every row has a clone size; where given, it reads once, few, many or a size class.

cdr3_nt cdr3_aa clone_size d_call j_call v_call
TGTGCCAGCAGACACAGGGGTCCTGATCAGCCCCAGCATTTT CASRHRGPDQPQHF - TRBD1 TRBJ1-5 TRBV6-5
TGTGCCAGCAGTTTTGCAGGGCTGCCCACTACCGACGGCTACACCTTC CASSFAGLPTTDGYTF - - TRBJ1-2 TRBV27
TGCAGCGTTGAAGGAACGGGGGGGCGAAATGAGCAGTTCTTC CSVEGTGGRNEQFF - TRBD2 TRBJ2-1 TRBV29-1
TGTGCCAGTAGTAGGCGGGGGGGCCTGGATCGAGAGACCCAGTACTTC CASSRRGGLDRETQYF - TRBD2 TRBJ2-5 TRBV19
TGTGCCAGTACTAGCGGGAGGACCCCTCGAACCCAGTACTTC CASTSGRTPRTQYF - TRBD2 TRBJ2-5 TRBV6-5
TGTGCCAGCAGCCAAAGGGGGGGGACCGCAGATACGCAGTATTTT CASSQRGGTADTQYF - - TRBJ2-3 TRBV3-1/TRBV3-2
TGTGCCAGCAGCTTAGCGGGCAGGGAGGCCTACGAGCAGTACTTC CASSLAGREAYEQYF - - TRBJ2-7 TRBV7-9
TGTGCCAGTAGCATCATCGGGGGGGCAGGTTCCTACGAGCAGTACTTC CASSIIGGAGSYEQYF - TRBD2 TRBJ2-7 TRBV19
TGTGCCAGCAGCTTAGATGTCTGGGGCCGAGCTAACTATGGCTACACCTTC CASSLDVWGRANYGYTF - - TRBJ1-2 TRBV11-2
TGTGCCAGCAGCACGGGTTTGGCTTTTCAAGAGACCCAGTACTTC CASSTGLAFQETQYF - - TRBJ2-5 TRBV21-1
TGTGCCAGCAGTTTAGGTGGGACTAGGCTGGAGCAGTTCTTC CASSLGGTRLEQFF - TRBD2 TRBJ2-1 TRBV28
TGTGCCAGCCGGGACAGGGGAGGGTACGAGCAGTACTTC CASRDRGGYEQYF - TRBD1 TRBJ2-7 TRBV2
TGTGCCAGCAGTACCGACAGCCCCAACAGCTACACCTTC CASSTDSPNSYTF - - TRBJ1-2 TRBV12-3/TRBV12-4
TGTGCCAGCAGCCCCGTGGTTGGGCAGGGGGGACGTTCACCCCTCCACTTT CASSPVVGQGGRSPLHF - TRBD1 TRBJ1-6 TRBV7-9
TGCGCCAGCAGCTTGGATCCTAGCGGGGGGCAGGAGACCCAGTACTTC CASSLDPSGGQETQYF - TRBD2 TRBJ2-5 TRBV5-1
TGTGCCATCAGTGAGGGGGTAGCGGGGGGACCGAGCTCCTACAATGAGCAGTTCTTC CAISEGVAGGPSSYNEQFF - TRBD2 TRBJ2-1 TRBV10-3
TGCAGCGTTGTAAGGAGGTTGGAAGCTGAAGCTTTCTTT CSVVRRLEAEAFF - - TRBJ1-1 TRBV29-1
TGTGCCAGCAGCCAAATCCCGGCCGGGACTAGCGATTCCTACGAGCAGTACTTC CASSQIPAGTSDSYEQYF - TRBD2 TRBJ2-7 TRBV4-2
TGTGCCAGCAGTATACTAGCGGGCTCCTACGAGCAGTACTTC CASSILAGSYEQYF - TRBD2 TRBJ2-7 TRBV6-2/TRBV6-3
TGTGCCAGCAGCCTAAAGGGGGCCCTCCTCTATGGCTACACCTTC CASSLKGALLYGYTF - TRBD1 TRBJ1-2 TRBV5-4
TGTGCCTGGAGTGCAGGGGCCTATGGAAACACCATATATTTT CAWSAGAYGNTIYF - - TRBJ1-3 TRBV30
TGTGCCAGCAGCTTGGGGTTCCCGGGGGGTCACACCGGGGAGCTGTTTTTT CASSLGFPGGHTGELFF few TRBD2 TRBJ2-2 TRBV5-4
TGTGCCAGCAGCTTAAAAGGGGCTAGGAGTCCTGATCAGCCCCAGCATTTT CASSLKGARSPDQPQHF - - TRBJ1-5 TRBV7-6
TGTGCCAGCAGCGTGGGGGGGCTAGGAGTGCAGTACTTC CASSVGGLGVQYF - - TRBJ2-7 TRBV9
TGTGCCTGGAGTGTAGGGGGCAGGGGCAATGAGCAGTTCTTC CAWSVGGRGNEQFF - TRBD1 TRBJ2-1 TRBV30
TGTGCCAGCAGTCCCCCGGGACAGTTTAGCACAGATACGCAGTATTTT CASSPPGQFSTDTQYF - TRBD1 TRBJ2-3 TRBV2
TGTGCCAGCAGCCCCCGGACAGGGGGCGAAACGAGTTCACCCCTCCACTTT CASSPRTGGETSSPLHF - TRBD1 TRBJ1-6 TRBV4-2
TGTGCCAGCAGTCCGGGTCCTCCCTCTAATGAAAAACTGTTTTTT CASSPGPPSNEKLFF - - TRBJ1-4 TRBV7-2
TGTGCCAGCAGTTCCCCCGCGGGGGCGTTCTATGGCTACACCTTC CASSSPAGAFYGYTF - - TRBJ1-2 TRBV28
TGTGCCACCACGGGAGTAAACAATGAGCAGTTCTTC CATTGVNNEQFF - - TRBJ2-1 TRBV24-1
TGTGCCAGCAGCCAGGGCAGATTTAACTATGGCTACACCTTC CASSQGRFNYGYTF - - TRBJ1-2 TRBV3-1/TRBV3-2
TGTGCCAGCTCACCACCCGTTAGTGACTCCTACGAGCAGTACTTC CASSPPVSDSYEQYF - - TRBJ2-7 TRBV18
TGTGCCAGCTCACCGGGACTAGCGGGCGTGCGCTACGAGCAGTACTTC CASSPGLAGVRYEQYF - TRBD2 TRBJ2-7 TRBV18
TGTGCCAGCAGCCGAGGCGGGGGGGCGGCGGATGAGCAGTTCTTC CASSRGGGAADEQFF - TRBD2 TRBJ2-1 TRBV7-8
TGCGCCAGCAGCCTATTTGCAGGCGCTAACTATGGCTACACCTTC CASSLFAGANYGYTF - - TRBJ1-2 TRBV5-1
TGTGCCAGCAGCTGGGGGGGCCCAGATACGCAGTATTTT CASSWGGPDTQYF - - TRBJ2-3 TRBV28
TGTGCCAGCAGCCCGGGACTGTCCTACGAGCAGTACTTC CASSPGLSYEQYF - - TRBJ2-7 TRBV28
TGTGCCAGCAGTGGGCCTAACTATGGCTACACCTTC CASSGPNYGYTF few - TRBJ1-2 TRBV25-1
TGTGCCAGTAGTACTCTCCGTCCGGTGGAGACCCAGTACTTC CASSTLRPVETQYF - - TRBJ2-5 TRBV19
TGTGCCAGTAGTACGACAGGGGAGGATCGCAATCAGCCCCAGCATTTT CASSTTGEDRNQPQHF - TRBD1 TRBJ1-5 TRBV19
TGTGCCAGCAGTACAGTGAGCTCCTACGAGCAGTACTTC CASSTVSSYEQYF few - TRBJ2-7 TRBV6-5
TGTGCAAGTCGCTTAATCTTAGGCGTGGAGGACAGGGGGCCTGGAGAGCAGTACTTC CASRLILGVEDRGPGEQYF - - TRBJ2-7 TRBV12-2
TGTGCCTGGAGTGTACAAGTCAGGGGAAGTTCACCCCTCCACTTT CAWSVQVRGSSPLHF - - TRBJ1-6 TRBV30
TGTGCCAGCAGCGTAGTAGGGCAGGGGGCGGAGACCCAGTACTTC CASSVVGQGAETQYF - TRBD1 TRBJ2-5 TRBV9
TGTGCCATCAAGGGGGGACAGGGGGCGGCAGATACGCAGTATTTT CAIKGGQGAADTQYF - TRBD1 TRBJ2-3 TRBV10-3
TGCGCCAGCAGCCGGGGACTAGCGGGACTCTCGAACACCGGGGAGCTGTTTTTT CASSRGLAGLSNTGELFF - TRBD2 TRBJ2-2 TRBV4-1
TGTGCCAGCAGCCCCGGGACAATGAGCTCCTACAATGAGCAGTTCTTC CASSPGTMSSYNEQFF - - TRBJ2-1 TRBV5-4
TGTGCCAGTAGTATTATGGTTGGGTGGGGAGAAGGCTACACCTTC CASSIMVGWGEGYTF - - TRBJ1-2 TRBV19
TGCGCCAGCAGCCAAGATAGGGCCGGGAACGAGCAGTACTTC CASSQDRAGNEQYF - - TRBJ2-7 TRBV4-3
TGTGCCAGTAGTATAGTCACGGGTGAAAAACTGTTTTTT CASSIVTGEKLFF once - TRBJ1-4 TRBV19
TGTGCCAGCAGCCCTACGACAGGGGTCAATCAGCCCCAGCATTTT CASSPTTGVNQPQHF - TRBD1 TRBJ1-5 TRBV16
TGCGCCAGCAGCTCGGGACTTAAATCCTACGAGCAGTACTTC CASSSGLKSYEQYF once - TRBJ2-7 TRBV5-1
TGTGCCAGCAGCCAAGCGGGAGCAGGCACAGATACGCAGTATTTT CASSQAGAGTDTQYF - - TRBJ2-3 TRBV14
TGTGCCACCAGTGATGCCGGACAGGCGAACAATGAGCAGTTCTTC CATSDAGQANNEQFF - TRBD1 TRBJ2-1 TRBV24-1
TGCGCCAGCAGCTTGACAGGGCCAGATACGCAGTATTTT CASSLTGPDTQYF - - TRBJ2-3 TRBV5-1